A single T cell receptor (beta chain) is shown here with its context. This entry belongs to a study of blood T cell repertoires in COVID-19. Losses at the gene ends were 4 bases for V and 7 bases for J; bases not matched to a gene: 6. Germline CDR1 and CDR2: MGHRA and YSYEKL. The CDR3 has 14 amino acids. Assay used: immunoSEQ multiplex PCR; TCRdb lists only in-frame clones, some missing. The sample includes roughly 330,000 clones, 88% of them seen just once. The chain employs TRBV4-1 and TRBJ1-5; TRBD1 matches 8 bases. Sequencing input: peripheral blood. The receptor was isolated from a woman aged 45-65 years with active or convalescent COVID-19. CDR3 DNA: TGCGCCAGCAGCCTTGGACAGGGTGGACAGCCCCAGCATTTT. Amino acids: CASSLGQGGQPQHF.